The clone carrying this T cell receptor (beta chain) has more than one count but fewer than ten. Its target is unknown. The CDR3 loop spans 14 amino acids. Germline CDR1 is MNHEY and CDR2 is SVGAGI. With V trimmed by 0 bases and J by 7 bases, 1 base remained unmatched. Amplified TCR beta CDR3 regions came from RNA transcripts. An initial round of RT-PCR targeting the TCR CDR3 relied on the HTBI primer set. Via MiXCR, TCRdb re-called the multiplex PCR reads, giving one row per CDR3 protein. The profile shows more than 600,000 distinct CDR3 sequences, around 15% of them singletons. The data originate from a study of T cells in Graves' hyperthyroidism and ophthalmopathy. Study-wide results and caveats: The model foresaw ophthalmopathy a median roughly 6.6 months prior to onset.

Used for diagnoses were clinical symptoms, serum thyroxine and TRAb, thyroid ultrasound and orbital computed tomography. The V and J genes are TRBV6-5 and TRBJ1-4; 8 bases fit TRBD1. The sequencing sample was made of blood. The sequence was collected from a man between 18 and 35 years old with Graves' hyperthyroidism. The CDR3 nucleotides are TGTGCCAGCAGTTACTCGGACAGGGCTGAAAAACTGTTTTTT. This sequence encodes CASSYSDRAEKLFF.